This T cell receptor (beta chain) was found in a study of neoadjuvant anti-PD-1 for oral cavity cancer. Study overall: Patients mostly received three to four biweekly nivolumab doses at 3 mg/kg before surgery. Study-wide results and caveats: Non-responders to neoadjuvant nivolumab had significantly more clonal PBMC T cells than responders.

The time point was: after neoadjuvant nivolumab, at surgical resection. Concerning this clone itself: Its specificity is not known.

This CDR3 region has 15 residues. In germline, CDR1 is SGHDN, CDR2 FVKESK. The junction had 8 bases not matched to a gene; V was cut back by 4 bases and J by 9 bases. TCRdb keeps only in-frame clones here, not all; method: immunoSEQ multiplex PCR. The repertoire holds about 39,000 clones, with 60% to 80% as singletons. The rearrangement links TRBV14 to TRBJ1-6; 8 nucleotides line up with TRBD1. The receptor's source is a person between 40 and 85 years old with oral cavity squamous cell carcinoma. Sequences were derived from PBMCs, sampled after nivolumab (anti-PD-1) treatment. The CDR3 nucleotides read TGTGCCAGCAGCCCCGCAGGGGGCGCGACTTCACCCCTCCACTTT. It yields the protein CASSPAGGATSPLHF.